This TCR beta chain emerged from a study of cytomegalovirus exposure and HLA in healthy donors. Use of 60 Vbeta and 13 Jbeta primers characterized the PCR. The assay was immunoSEQ multiplex PCR, and TCRdb's table has in-frame clones only and misses some. The sample lists around 150,000 clones; 70% to 80% were seen once. Trimming removed 6 bases from V and 7 bases from J, with 12 bases in between. Per the germline V gene, CDR1 is GTSNPN and CDR2 is SVGIG (reference sequence). The CDR3 spans 12 residues. Donors consisted of healthy bone marrow donors. Sequencing was performed on PBMCs. The V and J genes are TRBV30 and TRBJ2-2, with TRBD1 as a possible D gene (6 bases). The source of this sequence is a human donor in good health. Here the CDR3 DNA reads TGTGCCTGCAGGGGTGGCGACGGGGAGCTGTTTTTT. The encoded protein is CACRGGDGELFF. The variable domain in full, completed from reference TRBV30 and TRBJ2-2, reads SQTIHQWPATLVQPVGSPLSLECTVEGTSNPNLYWYRQAAGRGLQLLFYSVGIGQISSEVPQNLSASRPQDRQFILSSKKLLLSDSGFYLCACRGGDGELFFGEGSRLTVL.